This TCR beta chain comes out of a study of T cells in Graves' hyperthyroidism and ophthalmopathy. RNA transcripts were the template for amplifying TCR beta CDR3 regions. HTBI primers were employed in a first-round RT-PCR of the TCR CDR3. TCRdb re-called the multiplex PCR reads with MiXCR, one entry per CDR3 protein. The profile shows around 690,000 distinct CDR3 sequences, less than 25% of them singletons. Those patients with uncontrolled infection, other autoimmune disease, pregnancy or lactation were excluded. This sample holds PBMCs from roughly 10 ml fresh peripheral blood. Study conclusions and caveats: Most thyroid-expanded clonotypes above 0.001 were also found in blood.

On this clonotype: Its antigen is currently unknown.

The germline V and J ends were trimmed by 4 bases and 4 bases, with 8 bases remaining between them. Germline CDR1 and CDR2: LGHDT and YNNKEL (reference sequence). There are 13 residues in the CDR3. This TCR came from a man younger than 40 with Graves' ophthalmopathy. The chain is built from TRBV3-1 and TRBJ2-1, with unresolved D. Sequencing used blood. CDR3 nucleotides: TGTGCCAGCAGCCTACTGCCTTACAATGAGCAGTTCTTC. It specifies CASSLLPYNEQFF.